The 15 T cell receptor beta chains given below trace back to one sample, sequenced in a study of blood T cells in healthy people across ages. The use of a sample-barcoded 5' primer and a J-beta primer mix characterized a second PCR of roughly 6 to 12 cycles. TCRdb recomputed calls from the 5' RACE reads with MiXCR, one row per CDR3 protein. The sample holds about 1.6 million distinct CDR3 sequences, about 31% seen once. What was sequenced was blood. All receptors come from a woman in her twenties or thirties in good health.

DNA of the CDR3: TGCAGGGCTTGGGGGTCCTACAATGAGCAGTTCTTC. Protein sequence: CRAWGSYNEQFF. The chain uses TRBV20-1 and TRBJ2-1; D is perhaps TRBD1 or TRBD2 (5 bases each). CDR1 and CDR2 (germline): DFQATT, SNEGSKA (reference sequence). CDR3 size: 12 residues.

The chain recombines TRBV7-2 with TRBJ1-1, with 9 nucleotides matching TRBD1. The CDR3 is 14 amino acids. Unmatched junction bases numbered 5, after V lost 5 bases and J lost 4 bases. Germline V gives CDR1 SGHTA, CDR2 FQGNSA. The CDR3 region has the DNA TGTGCCAGCAGCAAGGACAGGGGAATCACTGAAGCTTTCTTT. This gives the protein CASSKDRGITEAFF.

The chain combines TRBV2 with TRBJ2-3; possibly TRBD1 for D (6 bases). V lost 11 bases and J lost 4, with 22 bases in between. CDR3 length: 15 residues. Germline V gene lookup returns CDR1 SNHLY and CDR2 FYNNEI. The CDR3 region is CAGMGADTAADTQYF. As DNA, the CDR3 is TGTGCCGGCATGGGGGCGGACACAGCAGCAGATACGCAGTATTTT.

This sequence joins TRBV6-5 and TRBJ2-1; TRBD2 matches 7 bases. Trimming removed 4 bases from V and 11 bases from J; junction bases left unmatched: 11. The CDR3 runs 14 residues. Germline V gives CDR1 MNHEY, CDR2 SVGAGI. CDR3 sequence: CASSSSGALNKQFF. Written as DNA, the CDR3 is TGTGCCAGCAGTTCCAGCGGGGCGTTAAATAAGCAGTTCTTC.

This clonotype has just a few counts. The chain links TRBV2 to TRBJ2-3; no firm D call. The CDR3 loop spans 13 amino acids. V lost 9 bases and J lost 4, with 14 bases in between. Germline lookup yields CDR1 SNHLY and CDR2 FYNNEI. The CDR3 loop is CARVECRSDTQYF. DNA for the CDR3: TGTGCCAGGGTAGAATGCAGGTCAGATACGCAGTATTTT.

This chain joins TRBV20-1 and TRBJ2-1; 14 bases line up with TRBD2. V gave up 0 bases and J gave up 7 bases; unmatched junction bases: 5. The CDR3 is made up of 16 amino acids. Germline V gives CDR1 DFQATT, CDR2 SNEGSKA (reference sequence). The CDR3, as DNA: TGCAGTGCTAGAGACCGACTAGCGGGAGGGCCTAATGAGCAGTTCTTC. Translated, it gives CSARDRLAGGPNEQFF.

The chain links TRBV21-1 to TRBJ2-3; the D segment call TRBD1 is taken from the table without a DNA check. TRBV21-1 is designated a pseudogene. The CDR3 loop spans 17 amino acids. The CDR3 here is CASSKVGGLTSTDTQYF. In nucleotides, the CDR3 is TGTGCCAGCAGCAAAGTGGGCGGACTCACTAGCACAGATACGCAGTATTTT.

This clonotype has only a few counts. The chain has TRBV20-1 and TRBJ2-7; D is perhaps TRBD1 or TRBD2 (5 bases each). Germline loops: CDR1 DFQATT, CDR2 SNEGSKA (reference sequence). CDR3 size: 15 residues. V lost 0 bases and J 6 bases, leaving 18 bases between the germline ends. The CDR3 nucleotides are TGCAGTGCTAGAGAGGCATCAGGGTCTGGGGGCGAGCAGTACTTC. Protein sequence: CSAREASGSGGEQYF.

This clonotype was counted at least ten times. The CDR3 loop reads CASSQGKLADSTDTQYF. The CDR3 nucleotides are TGCGCCAGCAGCCAGGGAAAACTAGCGGACAGCACAGATACGCAGTATTTT. The chain recombines TRBV4-1 with TRBJ2-3; 8 bases are a match to TRBD2. V lost 3 bases and J lost 0; bases outside the gene matches: 8. This CDR3 region has 17 residues. CDR1 is MGHRA, CDR2 YSYEKL, per germline.

This chain links TRBV10-1 with TRBJ2-1; D not resolved. The CDR3 totals 13 residues. V was shortened by 1 base and J by 8 bases, with 9 bases between the two germline ends. CDR1 WNHNN and CDR2 SYGVQD come from the germline V gene (reference sequence). The CDR3 bases are TGCGCCAGCAGTGAGTGGGCTGGCGATGAGCAGTTCTTC. It is translated as CASSEWAGDEQFF.

This clonotype was seen only a few times. The CDR3 loop reads CSARDQASGDTGELFF. CDR3 DNA sequence: TGCAGTGCTAGAGATCAGGCCAGCGGGGACACCGGGGAGCTGTTTTTT. The rearrangement links TRBV20-1 to TRBJ2-2, with 7 bases lining up with TRBD2. CDR1 and CDR2 from the germline V gene are DFQATT and SNEGSKA (reference sequence). The CDR3 runs 16 residues. The V and J ends lost 0 bases and 3 bases, in that order; junction bases with no gene match: 7.

The chain combines TRBV18 with TRBJ2-5, with TRBD2 matching over 7 bases. V shed 2 bases and J 8 bases; nucleotides not matched to a gene: 5. CDR3 size: 13 residues. Germline CDR1 KGHSH, CDR2 LQKENI. CDR3 residues: CASSPKGRDTQYF. For the CDR3, the DNA is TGTGCCAGCTCACCAAAAGGGAGGGACACCCAGTACTTC.

This clonotype was found a few times. This chain joins TRBV20-1 and TRBJ2-7; D perhaps matches TRBD1 (7 bases). Germline assignment: CDR1 DFQATT and CDR2 SNEGSKA (reference sequence). Trimming took 6 bases from V and 4 from J, leaving 16 bases between them. The CDR3 covers 13 residues. CDR3 nucleotide sequence: TGCAGTGCCGCCGGAGGGGGCGCGTACGAGCAGTACTTC. It translates to CSAAGGGAYEQYF.

The rearrangement links TRBV20-1 to TRBJ2-1; D not resolved. V gave up 6 bases and J gave up 0 bases, with 9 bases separating them. Germline CDR1 DFQATT, CDR2 SNEGSKA (reference sequence). CDR3 size: 13 residues. CDR3 sequence reads: CSAASSSYNEQFF. CDR3 nucleotide sequence: TGCAGTGCAGCAAGTAGCTCCTACAATGAGCAGTTCTTC.

Regarding this clonotype: At one of its ends the junction is not consistent with the germline gene, which may arise from a read error. This rearrangement joins TRBV5-1 to TRBJ2-2; 9 bases line up with TRBD1. Germline-derived CDR1 and CDR2 are SGHRS and YFSETQ. This CDR3 region has 19 residues. CDR3 loop: CASSSRGVEGQGITGERFF. In DNA form, the CDR3 reads TGCGCCAGCAGCTCGAGGGGCGTGGAGGGACAGGGCATTACCGGGGAGCGGTTTTTT. The full variable domain, with the rest looked up from reference TRBV5-1 and TRBJ2-2, is KAGVTQTPRYLIKTRGQQVTLSCSPISGHRSVSWYQQTPGQGLQFLFEYFSETQRNKGNFPGRFSGRQFSNSRSEMNVSTLELGDSALYLCASSSRGVEGQGITGERFFGEGSRLTVL.